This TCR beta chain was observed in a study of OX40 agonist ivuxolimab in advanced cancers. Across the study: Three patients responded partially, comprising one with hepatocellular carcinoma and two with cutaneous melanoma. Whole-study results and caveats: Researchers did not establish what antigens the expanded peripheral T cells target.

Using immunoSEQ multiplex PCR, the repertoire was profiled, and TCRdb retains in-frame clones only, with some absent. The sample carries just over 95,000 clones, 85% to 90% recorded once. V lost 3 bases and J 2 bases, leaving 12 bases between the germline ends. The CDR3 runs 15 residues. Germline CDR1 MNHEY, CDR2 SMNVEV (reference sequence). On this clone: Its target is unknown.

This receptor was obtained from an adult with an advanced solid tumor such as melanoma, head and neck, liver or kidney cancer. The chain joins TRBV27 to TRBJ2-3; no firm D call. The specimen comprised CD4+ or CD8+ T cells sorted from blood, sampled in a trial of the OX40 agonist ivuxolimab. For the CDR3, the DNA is TGTGCCAGCAGTTTGACGGGCAGTGCCACAGATACGCAGTATTTT. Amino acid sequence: CASSLTGSATDTQYF.